These 9 T cell receptor beta chains were sequenced from one sample in a study of T cell responses to AZD1222 COVID-19 vaccine. TCRdb's copy holds only in-frame clones and misses some; the assay was immunoSEQ multiplex PCR. The sample carries approximately 180,000 clones, around 88% recorded once. Material: peripheral blood, obtained on day 0 of AZD1222 vaccination. These receptor sequences come from an adult in good health.

The genes are TRBV7-8 and TRBJ2-2; unclear D gene. The germline gives CDR1 SGHVS, CDR2 FQNEAQ. The germline V and J ends were trimmed by 0 bases and 7 bases, with 9 bases remaining between them. CDR3 length: 14 residues. CDR3 sequence (DNA): TGTGCCAGCAGCTTAGCCGGGCAGCTCGGGGAGCTGTTTTTT. It translates to CASSLAGQLGELFF.

This clone was picked up a small number of times. The rearrangement uses TRBV6-5 and TRBJ2-5; D is possibly TRBD1 or TRBD2 (6 bases each). The germline V gene has CDR1 MNHEY and CDR2 SVGAGI. V gave up 7 bases and J gave up 5 bases, with 17 bases separating them. The CDR3 is 14 amino acids. This chain's CDR3 is CASTRGGNMETQYF. The CDR3 nucleotides read TGTGCCAGCACCCGAGGGGGGAATATGGAGACCCAGTACTTC.

V usage is TRBV7-6 and J usage is TRBJ2-1; 15 bases match TRBD2. Germline lookup yields CDR1 SGHVS and CDR2 FNYEAQ. V lost 5 bases, J lost 3 bases, and 5 bases stayed unmatched. The CDR3 has 17 residues. CDR3 DNA sequence: TGTGCCAGCAGCCCGCGGACTAGCGGGGGGGACTACAATGAGCAGTTCTTC. Protein: CASSPRTSGGDYNEQFF.

CDR3 sequence reads: CASSRWGPNTGELFF. The CDR3 region has the DNA TGTGCCAGTAGTAGGTGGGGTCCGAACACCGGGGAGCTGTTTTTT. The V gene is TRBV27, the J gene TRBJ2-2, with D unclear. Trimming shortened V by 9 bases and J by 0 bases, and 14 bases separated the two germline ends. This CDR3 is 15 amino acids long. The germline V gene encodes CDR1 MNHEY and CDR2 SMNVEV (reference sequence).

The rearrangement joins TRBV7-9 to TRBJ2-2; D is ambiguous. In germline, CDR1 is SEHNR, CDR2 FQNEAQ (reference sequence). The V gene lost 6 bases and the J gene lost 0 bases, with 11 bases spanning the gap. There are 15 residues in the CDR3. CDR3 protein: CASSFRETNTGELFF. CDR3 sequence (DNA): TGTGCCAGCAGTTTCAGAGAAACGAACACCGGGGAGCTGTTTTTT.

The rearrangement uses TRBV19 and TRBJ1-1; D not certain. Germline V CDR1 and CDR2: LNHDA, SQIVND (reference sequence). This CDR3 is 13 amino acids long. The ends were cut back, 3 bases at V and 4 bases at J, with 9 bases in the middle. CDR3 DNA sequence: TGTGCCAGTAGTATTTCGGGATTCACTGAAGCTTTCTTT. Translation: CASSISGFTEAFF.

The V gene is TRBV11-2, the J gene TRBJ1-6; D uncertain. Trimming took off 5 bases at V and 9 bases at J, with 14 bases between the two ends. The CDR3 totals 14 residues. Germline V lookup: CDR1 SGHAT, CDR2 FQNNGV. The CDR3 spells CASSLRDVGSPLHF. The CDR3 DNA is TGTGCCAGCAGCCTCCGAGACGTGGGTTCACCCCTCCACTTT.

The chain uses TRBV5-4 and TRBJ1-4; D may be TRBD1 (5 bases). Germline CDR1 SGHNT, CDR2 YYREEE (reference sequence). V lost 4 bases to trimming and J lost 2 bases, with 12 bases between them. The length of the CDR3 is 15 residues. The CDR3 DNA follows: TGTGCCAGCAGCGGGTGGGACGGTACTAATGAAAAACTGTTTTTT. This gives the protein CASSGWDGTNEKLFF. The whole variable domain, filled in from reference TRBV5-4 and TRBJ1-4, reads ETGVTQSPTHLIKTRGQQVTLRCSSQSGHNTVSWYQQALGQGPQFIFQYYREEENGRGNFPPRFSGLQFPNYSSELNVNALELDDSALYLCASSGWDGTNEKLFFGSGTQLSVL.

In DNA, the CDR3 is TGTGCCAGCAGCGCGCGGGACAGCACTGAAGCTTTCTTT. Encoded protein: CASSARDSTEAFF. The J gene is TRBJ1-1, the V gene TRBV9; 7 bases map to TRBD1. The germline gives CDR1 SGDLS, CDR2 YYNGEE. The V segment lost 3 bases and the J segment 4 bases; nucleotides outside the gene matches: 3. The CDR3 contains 13 residues. Complete variable domain (other parts from reference TRBV9 and TRBJ1-1): DSGVTQTPKHLITATGQRVTLRCSPRSGDLSVYWYQQSLDQGLQFLIQYYNGEERAKGNILERFSAQQFPDLHSELNLSSLELGDSALYFCASSARDSTEAFFGQGTRLTVV.